This is a list of T cell receptor beta chains from one sample in a study of patients and donors after allogeneic stem cell transplantation. Via MiXCR, TCRdb re-called the RT-PCR reads, giving one row per CDR3 protein. The sample lists 150,000 to 200,000 distinct CDR3 sequences, about 32% occurring once. The sample consisted of blood, either unsorted or a sorted T cell fraction (not recorded which). These receptors were collected from a human donor who was either an allogeneic HSCT recipient or a stem cell or donor lymphocyte infusion donor (not recorded which). It is not recorded whose cells these are; they may come from a transplant donor. The CDR3 runs from the conserved cysteine through the conserved F or W. The D gene is left open where the match is weak. Only part of the rows carry a size: once, few, many, or a class if the clone is expanded.

j_call,v_call,d_call,clone_size,cdr3_nt,cdr3_aa
TRBJ2-7,TRBV4-3,TRBD2,few,TGCGCCAGCAGCCAAGAGGGTTGGAAGGCTAGCGGGAACAAGCAGTACTTC,CASSQEGWKASGNKQYF
TRBJ2-7,TRBV10-3,TRBD2,-,TGTGCCATCAGGGGGAGCGGGGGCCCCTACGAGCAGTACTTC,CAIRGSGGPYEQYF
TRBJ1-1,TRBV7-8,-,many,TGTGCCAGCAGCTTAGAAGGATTTCAAAGGCGCATGAACACTGAAGCTTTCTTT,CASSLEGFQRRMNTEAFF
TRBJ1-2,TRBV18,-,many,TGTGCCAGCTCACCACCCTCCGGGGATGGCTACACCTTC,CASSPPSGDGYTF
TRBJ2-5,TRBV5-1,-,-,TGCGCCAGCAGCTTGGGGGGGCCCCCGAGCCAAGAGACCCAGTACTTC,CASSLGGPPSQETQYF
TRBJ1-2,TRBV5-6,TRBD1,many,TGTGCCAGCAGATCCACAGGGGGTTCGTATGGCTACACCTTC,CASRSTGGSYGYTF
TRBJ1-2,TRBV6-5,-,-,TGTGCCAGCAGTTACTCGAGGCTCTATGGCTACACCTTC,CASSYSRLYGYTF
TRBJ1-5,TRBV3-1,-,-,TGTGCCAGCAGCCAAGGCGATCAGCCCCAGCATTTT,CASSQGDQPQHF
TRBJ2-7,TRBV4-3,TRBD1,-,TGCGCCAGCAGCCAAGAACCGGGACAGGGCTACGAGCAGTACTTC,CASSQEPGQGYEQYF
TRBJ1-3,TRBV3-1,-,-,TGTGCCAGCAGCCCCCTAGGGACTGGAAACACCATATATTTT,CASSPLGTGNTIYF
TRBJ2-7,TRBV6-5,-,-,TGTGCCAGCAGTTACCCGGGACGCGCTGAGCAGTACTTC,CASSYPGRAEQYF
TRBJ2-4,TRBV28,-,-,TGTGCCAGCAGTTTACAGGGTCCGAGCATTCAGTACTTC,CASSLQGPSIQYF
TRBJ1-2,TRBV4-3,-,many,TGCGCCAGCAGCCAACTCGGGGGAGGGCCATATGGCTACACCTTC,CASSQLGGGPYGYTF
TRBJ1-5,TRBV4-1,TRBD1,few,TGCGCCAGCAGCTTTCAGGGGGCTAATCAGCCCCAGCATTTT,CASSFQGANQPQHF
TRBJ2-1,TRBV4-1,TRBD2,-,TGCGCCAGCAGTCAACCACTAGCGGCCTCCTACAATGAGCAGTTCTTC,CASSQPLAASYNEQFF
TRBJ2-1,TRBV5-1,-,-,TGCGCCAGCAGCCCCTCCGTGGGTAGCGGTAGTTCCGCCGGCTCCTACAATGAGCAGTTCTTC,CASSPSVGSGSSAGSYNEQFF
TRBJ2-1,TRBV10-3,TRBD1,few,TGTGCCACCGGACAGGGGGCTAATGAGCAGTTCTTC,CATGQGANEQFF
TRBJ1-2,TRBV6-1,TRBD1,-,TGTGCCAGCAGTAGACAGGGGGCGGGTAACTATGGCTACACCTTC,CASSRQGAGNYGYTF
TRBJ1-1,TRBV6-2/TRBV6-3,-,-,TGTGCCAGCAGTTACCTGGGAGGTACTGAAGCTTTCTTT,CASSYLGGTEAFF
TRBJ2-5,TRBV7-9,TRBD1,-,TGTGCCAGCAGCTTAGGACAGGGTGCTGAGACCCAGTACTTC,CASSLGQGAETQYF
TRBJ1-4,TRBV27,-,many,TGTGCCAGCAGTTTAATGGGGGTACGGAATGAAAAACTGTTTTTT,CASSLMGVRNEKLFF
TRBJ1-1,TRBV7-9,-,many,TGTGCCAGCAGCTCCCACTACACTGAAGCTTTCTTT,CASSSHYTEAFF
TRBJ2-3,TRBV10-1,TRBD2,-,TGCGCCAGCAGTGAGCCGGCGGGAGGGCAGTATTTT,CASSEPAGGQYF
TRBJ1-2,TRBV4-3,-,few,TGCGCCAGCAGCCAAGACGGCCAAGGGTATGGCTACACCTTC,CASSQDGQGYGYTF
TRBJ2-1,TRBV7-9,-,few,TGTGCCAGCAGCCCGGAAGGGAGCTCCTACAATGAGCAGTTCTTC,CASSPEGSSYNEQFF
TRBJ2-5,TRBV7-2,TRBD2,few,TGTGCCAGCAGCTTAGCCGGGACTAACCAAGAGACCCAGTACTTC,CASSLAGTNQETQYF
TRBJ1-1,TRBV6-5,-,-,TGTGCCAGTAGTTACTCCGGGGGCGCGGGTAACACTGAAGCTTTCTTT,CASSYSGGAGNTEAFF
TRBJ1-1,TRBV6-2/TRBV6-3,TRBD1,many,TGTGCCAGCAGTTACTCACAGGGGTACACTGAAGCTTTCTTT,CASSYSQGYTEAFF